This T cell receptor beta chain was retrieved from a study of T cells in Graves' hyperthyroidism and ophthalmopathy. Study-wide results and limits: Most thyroid clonotypes that were expanded above 0.001 also turned up in blood.

Those patients with uncontrolled infection, other autoimmune disease, pregnancy or lactation were excluded. Each diagnosis drew on symptoms, thyroxine, TRAb, thyroid ultrasound and orbital computed tomography findings. RNA transcripts yielded amplified TCR beta CDR3 regions. First-round RT-PCR of the TCR CDR3 relied on the HTBI primer set. One entry per CDR3 protein, called by TCRdb with MiXCR from the multiplex PCR reads. The profile covers about 570,000 distinct CDR3 sequences, with 46% appearing a single time and around a fifth taken by the ten largest. This clonotype was observed many times. Its specificity is unknown. CDR3 length: 13 residues. Germline trimming cut 6 bases from V and 4 bases from J; bases unmatched to any gene: 5. The germline gives CDR1 ENHRY, CDR2 SYGVKD.

Sequenced input: peripheral blood or thyroid tissue (not recorded which). This sequence originates from an adult woman with Graves' disease, either hyperthyroidism or ophthalmopathy (not recorded which). The V gene is TRBV10-3, the J gene TRBJ1-2; TRBD1 matches 7 bases. The CDR3 here is CAIREGTVYGYTF. In DNA, the CDR3 is TGTGCCATCAGGGAGGGGACAGTCTATGGCTACACCTTC.